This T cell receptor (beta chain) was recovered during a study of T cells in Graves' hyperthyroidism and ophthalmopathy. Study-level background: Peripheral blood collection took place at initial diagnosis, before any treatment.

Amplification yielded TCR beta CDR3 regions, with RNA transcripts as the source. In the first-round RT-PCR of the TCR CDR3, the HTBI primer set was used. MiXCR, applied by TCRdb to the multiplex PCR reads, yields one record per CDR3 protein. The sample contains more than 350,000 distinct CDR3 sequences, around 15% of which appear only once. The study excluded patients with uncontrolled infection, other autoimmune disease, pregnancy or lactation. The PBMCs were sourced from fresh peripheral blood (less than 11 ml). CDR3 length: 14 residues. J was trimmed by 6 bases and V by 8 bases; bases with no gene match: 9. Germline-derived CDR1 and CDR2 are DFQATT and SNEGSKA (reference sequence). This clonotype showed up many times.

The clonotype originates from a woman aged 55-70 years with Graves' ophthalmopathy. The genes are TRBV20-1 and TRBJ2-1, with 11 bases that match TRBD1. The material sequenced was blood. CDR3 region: CSSSAGTGGNEQFF. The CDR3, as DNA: TGCAGTTCCAGCGCGGGGACAGGGGGCAATGAGCAGTTCTTC.